These 18 T cell receptor beta chains came from one sample sequenced in a study of lung T cells in sarcoidosis with Löfgren's syndrome. Via MiXCR, TCRdb re-called the reads, giving one row per CDR3 protein. Of some 4,100 distinct CDR3 sequences listed, around 20% were seen once; the top ten hold roughly 8.7%. The specimen was CD4+ T cells from bronchoalveolar lavage. The receptors shown here come from a human donor with sarcoidosis (Löfgren's syndrome or another form), or a control subject (not recorded which).

V and J are TRBV20-1 and TRBJ2-5; D is unclear. Germline V CDR1 and CDR2: DFQATT, SNEGSKA (reference sequence). The V gene lost 4 bases and the J gene lost 3 bases, with 9 bases spanning the gap. This CDR3 has 12 residues. The chain's CDR3 is CSATSPKETQYF. For the CDR3, the DNA is TGCAGTGCTACGAGCCCTAAAGAGACCCAGTACTTC.

Only a few counts were recorded for this clonotype. Relative to the germline gene, one junction end is altered; a read error may explain this. The J gene is TRBJ2-3, the V gene TRBV28; D is possibly TRBD2 (5 bases). This CDR3 spans 15 amino acids. The V gene's germline CDR1 is MDHEN and CDR2 SYDVKM. As DNA, the CDR3 is TGTGCCAGCAGACGGGTAGCGCGTAGCACAGATACGCGGTATTTT. The encoded protein is CASRRVARSTDTRYF.

This clonotype is deemed medium-sized. The rearrangement links TRBV24-1 to TRBJ2-6; 7 nucleotides line up with TRBD1. The CDR3 is made up of 17 amino acids. Trimming cost V 3 bases and J 3 bases; bases outside gene matches: 7. Germline assignment: CDR1 KGHDR and CDR2 SFDVKD. The CDR3 reads CATSDHQQGSGANVLTF. CDR3 in DNA: TGTGCCACCAGTGATCATCAACAGGGGAGTGGGGCCAACGTCCTGACTTTC.

By share, this clonotype ranks as medium-sized (0.01 to 0.1%). This sequence joins TRBV28 and TRBJ2-1; perhaps TRBD1 as D (5 bases). The ends were cut back, 3 bases at V and 5 bases at J, with 14 bases in the middle. This CDR3 has 15 amino acids. Per germline, CDR1 MDHEN and CDR2 SYDVKM. CDR3 sequence: CASSFRRGRDNEQFF. The CDR3 DNA follows: TGTGCCAGCAGTTTTAGAAGGGGAAGGGACAATGAGCAGTTCTTC.

Relative to its sample, this clonotype is medium-sized. V is TRBV5-4 and J is TRBJ2-1, with D maybe TRBD1 (5 bases). Per germline, CDR1 SGHNT and CDR2 YYREEE (reference sequence). Trimming removed 4 bases at V and 0 bases at J, with 14 bases between. CDR3 length: 16 amino acids. CDR3 region: CASSASRDSSYNEQFF. The CDR3 coding sequence is TGTGCCAGCAGCGCGTCCCGTGACAGCTCCTACAATGAGCAGTTCTTC.

This clonotype is a singleton in its sample. Because the CDR3's place on the DNA is in doubt, the DNA is left out and the CDR3 is given as listed by TCRdb. This chain links TRBV6-2 or TRBV6-3 with TRBJ1-2. The CDR3 length equals 13 residues, ends included. Germline V gene sequence: CDR1 MNHEY, CDR2 SVGEGT. The CDR3 loop is CASSVTAGYGCTF.

The sample holds many counts of this clonotype. A single base separates this from a much larger clone, so it may be a read error. DNA of the CDR3: TGTGCCAGCAGCCTTCGCCCCAGGGGTGAAAAACTGCTTTTT. This translates into CASSLRPRGEKLLF. This chain uses TRBV27 with TRBJ1-4, with D perhaps TRBD1 (6 bases). The CDR3 runs 14 residues. Germline CDR1 MNHEY, CDR2 SMNVEV (reference sequence).

This clonotype was seen repeatedly, ten times or more. The chain has TRBV12-3 or TRBV12-4 and TRBJ2-7, with TRBD2 identical over 11 bases. Trimming removed 6 bases from V and 3 bases from J; junction bases left unmatched: 4. This CDR3 spans 14 amino acids. The CDR3 coding sequence is TGTGCCAGCAGGACTAGCGGGACTTACTACGAGCAGTACTTC. Translation gives CASRTSGTYYEQYF.

Judged by abundance, this clonotype is medium-sized. V usage is TRBV20-1 and J usage is TRBJ2-2; 7 bases are a match to TRBD1. The V and J ends lost 0 bases and 0 bases, in that order; junction bases with no gene match: 7. Germline-derived CDR1 and CDR2 are DFQATT and SNEGSKA (reference sequence). This CDR3 spans 17 amino acids. The CDR3: CSARDLRGLTNTGELFF. The CDR3 nucleotides read TGCAGTGCTAGAGATCTAAGGGGGCTCACGAACACCGGGGAGCTGTTTTTT.

To note about this clonotype: An end of the junction differs from the germline gene, which may be a read error. The chain combines TRBV20-1 with TRBJ2-7, with D hard to call. The germline V gene has CDR1 DFQATT and CDR2 SNEGSKA (reference sequence). This CDR3 spans 12 amino acids. CDR3 coding DNA: TGCAGTGTTAGTCCGACCCGCTACAAGCAGTACTTC. Amino acid sequence: CSVSPTRYKQYF.

Turning to this clonotype: An end of the junction does not agree with germline; a read error may underlie this. The chain carries TRBV6-5 and TRBJ2-7, with 9 bases identical to TRBD1. There are 15 residues in the CDR3. CDR1 is MNHEY and CDR2 is SVGAGI in the germline V gene. The CDR3 DNA reads TGCGCCAACAGTGAATCCGAGACAGGGGGCTACGAGCAGTACTTC. It encodes CANSESETGGYEQYF.

This clonotype is termed medium-sized. The chain couples TRBV5-4 to TRBJ2-1, with 7 bases lining up with TRBD1. The CDR3 covers 16 residues. The germline V gene has CDR1 SGHNT and CDR2 YYREEE (reference sequence). Unmatched junction bases numbered 7, after V lost 4 bases and J lost 0 bases. CDR3 sequence (DNA): TGTGCCAGCAGCCGCTCCCGGGACAGCTCCTACAATGAGCAGTTCTTC. This gives the protein CASSRSRDSSYNEQFF.

This clonotype was seen ten or more times. The chain employs TRBV12-3 or TRBV12-4 and TRBJ1-5; 11 bases map to TRBD1. The trim removed 7 bases at V and 4 bases at J, leaving 15 bases unmatched. CDR3 length: 18 amino acids. The CDR3 nucleotides read TGTGCCAGCACCACGTTAGCTGGGACAGGGGGAATGAATCAGCCCCAGCATTTT. Its protein product is CASTTLAGTGGMNQPQHF.

Regarding this clonotype: Without the conserved terminal phenylalanine or tryptophan, this CDR3 likely stems from a read error. The gene calls are TRBV7-2 and TRBJ2-5; D gene ambiguous. The V gene's germline CDR1 is SGHTA and CDR2 FQGNSA. The CDR3 runs to 15 residues. V lost 1 base and J lost 2, with 11 bases in between. In nucleotides, the CDR3 is TGTGCCAGCAGCTTAGGAGTTAAAGAACAAGAGACCCAGTACTTA. This translates into CASSLGVKEQETQYL.

This clonotype appeared many times. The gene calls are TRBV7-2 and TRBJ1-3, with D possibly being TRBD1 (5 bases). V lost 5 bases to trimming and J lost 4 bases, with 15 bases between them. This CDR3 contains 15 residues. Germline values: CDR1 SGHTA, CDR2 FQGNSA. DNA for the CDR3: TGTGCCAGCAGCCCCCGGCGGGCAGGGGGAAACACCATATATTTT. Translating it yields CASSPRRAGGNTIYF. The variable domain in full, completed from reference TRBV7-2 and TRBJ1-3, reads GAGVSQSPSNKVTEKGKDVELRCDPISGHTALYWYRQSLGQGLEFLIYFQGNSAPDKSGLPSDRFSAERTGGSVSTLTIQRTQQEDSAVYLCASSPRRAGGNTIYFGEGSWLTVV.

Judged by abundance, this clonotype is medium-sized (0.01 to 0.1%). V usage is TRBV25-1 and J usage is TRBJ2-6; no clear D. The CDR3 is 15 residues long. Germline V gives CDR1 MGHDK, CDR2 SYGVNS. Deletions cut 6 bases from V and 0 bases from J, with 9 bases between. The CDR3 DNA reads as TGTGCCAGCAGCCTGGTCAGCTCTGGGGCCAACGTCCTGACTTTC. Amino acid sequence: CASSLVSSGANVLTF.

By its share, this clonotype is medium-sized. The chain couples TRBV28 to TRBJ2-2; D ambiguous. CDR1 and CDR2 from the germline V gene are MDHEN and SYDVKM. CDR3 length: 15 residues. V dropped 3 bases and J dropped 5 bases, with 13 bases sitting between them. The CDR3 nucleotides read TGTGCCAGCAGTTTGGGCCTCCTGAAGACCGGGGAGCTGTTTTTT. Protein sequence: CASSLGLLKTGELFF.

In this sample, this clonotype turned up many times. V gene TRBV12-3 or TRBV12-4 combines with J gene TRBJ2-7; D remains ambiguous. The germline V and J ends were trimmed by 5 bases and 5 bases, with 16 bases remaining between them. CDR3 length: 14 amino acids. This chain's CDR3 is CASSPARAVDEQYF. The CDR3 DNA follows: TGTGCCAGCAGTCCAGCCCGGGCAGTCGACGAGCAGTACTTC.